Presented here are 30 T cell receptor beta chains from one specimen sequenced in a study of blood T cells in healthy people across ages. A sample-barcoded 5' primer and a J-beta primer mix were used in a second PCR of roughly 6 to 11 cycles. TCRdb reprocessed the 5' RACE reads with MiXCR, giving one entry per CDR3 protein. Of hundreds of thousands of distinct CDR3 sequences listed, 21% are singletons. Sequences were obtained from blood. The receptors were gathered from a man in his sixties or seventies in good health.

V gene TRBV3-1 combines with J gene TRBJ2-1, with D perhaps matching TRBD1 or TRBD2 (5 bases each). This CDR3 has 14 residues. Germline V gives CDR1 LGHDT, CDR2 YNNKEL (reference sequence). Trimming left V 2 bases short and J 9 bases short, with 14 bases between. CDR3 in amino acids: CASSQKGRVGEQFF. For the CDR3, the DNA is TGTGCCAGCAGCCAAAAGGGGCGGGTGGGTGAGCAGTTCTTC.

This clonotype was seen a few times. CDR3 in amino acids: CATSRSGKANEKLFF. The CDR3 nucleotides read TGTGCCACCAGCAGGTCCGGGAAGGCTAATGAAAAACTGTTTTTT. The chain recombines TRBV15 with TRBJ1-4; D unresolved. Trimming removed 3 bases from V and 3 bases from J, with 11 bases in between. Germline-derived CDR1 and CDR2 are LNHNV and YYDKDF (reference sequence). The CDR3 loop spans 15 amino acids. Supplemented by reference TRBV15 and TRBJ1-4, the full variable domain reads DAMVIQNPRYQVTQFGKPVTLSCSQTLNHNVMYWYQQKSSQAPKLLFHYYDKDFNNEADTPDNFQSRRPNTSFCFLDIRSPGLGDTAMYLCATSRSGKANEKLFFGSGTQLSVL.

The J gene is TRBJ2-1, the V gene TRBV9; tentatively, D is TRBD2 (6 bases). V shed 3 bases and J shed 2 bases, with 12 bases lying between them. The CDR3 consists of 15 residues. Looked up from germline, CDR1 is SGDLS and CDR2 is YYNGEE. The CDR3 DNA follows: TGTGCCAGCAGCGGGCGACTAGGGCCCTACAATGAGCAGTTCTTC. This translates into CASSGRLGPYNEQFF.

The gene calls are TRBV9 and TRBJ2-5; TRBD2 aligns across 13 bases. The DNA end favors TRBJ2-1, so the J call may be wrong. Germline V gene lookup returns CDR1 SGDLS and CDR2 YYNGEE. The CDR3 contains 17 residues. Here the CDR3 DNA reads TGTGCCAGCAGCGTATCGACACTAGCGGGAGGGCCTAATGAGCAGTTCTTC. Residues: CASSVSTLAGGPNEQFF.

The chain is built from TRBV12-3 or TRBV12-4 and TRBJ2-5; 9 bases align to TRBD1. The CDR3 consists of 15 residues. V lost 10 bases, J lost 4 bases, and 13 bases stayed unmatched. Here the CDR3 DNA reads TGTGCCACCTCATCAATTCGGGACAGGGCAGAGACCCAGTACTTC. It encodes CATSSIRDRAETQYF.

The rearrangement links TRBV29-1 to TRBJ2-3, with TRBD2 matching 7 bases. J lost 5 bases, V lost 4 bases, and 9 bases had no gene match. This CDR3 contains 14 residues. Germline CDR1 and CDR2: SQVTM and ANQGSEA. As DNA, the CDR3 is TGCAGCGTTGGCTGGAGCGGGACTTTAGATACGCAGTATTTT. Protein product: CSVGWSGTLDTQYF.

The rearrangement joins TRBV20-1 to TRBJ2-7; 10 bases are a match to TRBD2. There are 16 residues in the CDR3. J gave up 2 bases and V 2 bases, and 9 bases lay outside the gene matches. CDR1 and CDR2 from the germline V gene are DFQATT and SNEGSKA (reference sequence). CDR3 nucleotide sequence: TGCAGTGCTAGATCCATTAGCGGGAGGTCCACCTACGAGCAGTACTTC. Its protein is CSARSISGRSTYEQYF.

This clonotype was counted many times. V usage is TRBV27 and J usage is TRBJ1-2, with 8 nucleotides matching TRBD1. The CDR3 is 15 residues long. The germline V gene has CDR1 MNHEY and CDR2 SMNVEV (reference sequence). V dropped 5 bases and J dropped 5; count of bases not matched to a gene: 10. The CDR3 here is CASSPTPGQEYGYTF. CDR3 nucleotides: TGTGCCAGCAGTCCAACCCCGGGACAGGAGTATGGCTACACCTTC.

V and J are TRBV20-1 and TRBJ2-5; either TRBD1 or TRBD2 may supply D (5 bases each). The germline V gene encodes CDR1 DFQATT and CDR2 SNEGSKA (reference sequence). V lost 4 bases and J 3 bases, leaving 15 bases between the germline ends. The CDR3 length is 14 residues. The CDR3 loop reads CSAIPPGSEETQYF. The CDR3 nucleotides are TGCAGTGCTATCCCCCCAGGGAGCGAAGAGACCCAGTACTTC.

J is TRBJ1-4 and V is TRBV3-1; possibly TRBD1 for D (6 bases). The CDR3 is 16 residues long. The V end was cut by 1 base, the J end by 7 bases, with 16 bases between. CDR1 LGHDT and CDR2 YNNKEL come from the germline V gene (reference sequence). The CDR3 spells CASSQGFGTQGEKLFF. CDR3 coding DNA: TGTGCCAGCAGCCAAGGATTTGGGACACAGGGTGAAAAACTGTTTTTT.

This clonotype was counted only a few times. Because the CDR3 is missing its conserved closing phenylalanine or tryptophan, this is likely a read error. The V gene is TRBV7-2, the J gene TRBJ2-1, with D unclear. The germline V gene encodes CDR1 SGHTA and CDR2 FQGNSA. The CDR3 sequence is 15 residues long. CDR3 nucleotide sequence: TGTGCCAGCAGCTTAGGAGCGTACTCCTACAATGGGCAGTTCCTC. Translation: CASSLGAYSYNGQFL.

The CDR3 DNA reads TGTGCCACCAGTGACGGGTACTCGGGCTGGGGCTACACCTTC. Protein product: CATSDGYSGWGYTF. V is TRBV24-1 and J is TRBJ1-2, with D uncertain. V was trimmed by 4 bases and J by 8 bases, leaving 16 bases between them. The germline gives CDR1 KGHDR, CDR2 SFDVKD. CDR3 length: 14 amino acids.

The chain employs TRBV18 and TRBJ2-7; 7 nucleotides line up with TRBD1. This CDR3 has 14 residues. J gave up 2 bases and V 3 bases, and 4 bases lay outside the gene matches. Germline lookup yields CDR1 KGHSH and CDR2 LQKENI. For the CDR3, the DNA is TGTGCCAGCTCACCGGGACAGCCCCCCTACGAGCAGTACTTC. Residues: CASSPGQPPYEQYF.

The genes are TRBV14 and TRBJ2-3; 7 bases agree with TRBD2. Germline CDR1 reads SGHDN; CDR2 reads FVKESK. V lost 1 base to trimming and J lost 0 bases; unmatched junction nucleotides: 7. The CDR3 extends over 17 amino acids. CDR3 sequence reads: CASSQVTGGDSTDTQYF. CDR3 in DNA: TGTGCCAGCAGCCAAGTTACGGGGGGAGACAGCACAGATACGCAGTATTTT. Full variable domain (outside the CDR3, taken from reference TRBV14 and TRBJ2-3): EAGVTQFPSHSVIEKGQTVTLRCDPISGHDNLYWYRRVMGKEIKFLLHFVKESKQDESGMPNNRFLAERTGGTYSTLKVQPAELEDSGVYFCASSQVTGGDSTDTQYFGPGTRLTVL.

The chain joins TRBV3-1 to TRBJ2-3, with D unclear. Germline CDR1 is LGHDT and CDR2 is YNNKEL (reference sequence). V was trimmed by 4 bases and J by 8 bases, leaving 13 bases between them. The CDR3 has 13 amino acids. Here the CDR3 reads CASSPTRKGTQYF. DNA for the CDR3: TGTGCCAGCAGCCCCACCCGGAAGGGTACGCAGTATTTT.

The rearrangement links TRBV11-1 to TRBJ2-5; a weak D match, TRBD1 (5 bases). The V end lost 1 base, the J end lost 0 bases, and 9 bases lay between the germline ends. The CDR3 spans 15 residues. Germline V lookup: CDR1 SGHAT, CDR2 FQDESV (reference sequence). The CDR3 loop is CASSLGQFNQETQYF. In DNA form, the CDR3 reads TGTGCCAGCAGCTTAGGACAGTTCAACCAAGAGACCCAGTACTTC.

This clonotype turned up a few times. The chain carries TRBV2 and TRBJ1-2; no firm D call. The CDR3 length is 14 residues. Per germline, CDR1 SNHLY and CDR2 FYNNEI. V was shortened by 1 base and J by 7 bases, with 13 bases between the two germline ends. The CDR3 is CASSEDSQLLGYTF. CDR3 DNA sequence: TGTGCCAGCAGTGAAGACAGCCAACTACTTGGCTACACCTTC.

The table lists this clonotype with a few counts. The chain recombines TRBV3-1 with TRBJ1-2; 7 bases are a match to TRBD1. Germline loops: CDR1 LGHDT, CDR2 YNNKEL (reference sequence). The V gene end was trimmed by 0 bases and the J gene end by 4 bases; junction bases not matched to a gene: 8. The CDR3 is 16 residues long. The CDR3 DNA is TGTGCCAGCAGCCAAGATCCGACAGGGAGGATCTATGGCTACACCTTC. Protein product: CASSQDPTGRIYGYTF.

This clonotype was seen repeatedly, ten times or more. The V call is TRBV10-3, the J call TRBJ2-5, with TRBD2 identical over 12 bases. The CDR3 length is 13 residues. Germline-derived CDR1 and CDR2 are ENHRY and SYGVKD. V was clipped by 10 bases and J by 2 bases; unmatched bases: 2. Written as DNA, the CDR3 is TGTGCCACTAGCGGGAGGGGGCAAGAGACCCAGTACTTC. It yields the protein CATSGRGQETQYF.

The V call is TRBV4-1, the J call TRBJ1-5; weak D call: TRBD1 (5 bases). This CDR3 has 17 amino acids. CDR1 and CDR2 from the germline V gene are MGHRA and YSYEKL. The ends were cut back, 1 base at V and 4 bases at J, with 17 bases in the middle. This CDR3 reads CASSQAPQEGRNQPQHF. In DNA, the CDR3 is TGCGCCAGCAGCCAAGCTCCCCAGGAGGGGAGGAATCAGCCCCAGCATTTT.

The chain couples TRBV20-1 to TRBJ2-3; D might be TRBD2 (6 bases). Germline values: CDR1 DFQATT, CDR2 SNEGSKA (reference sequence). CDR3 size: 14 residues. DNA of the CDR3: TGCAGCGCCCTCAGGGCGGGACGTGGAGATACGCAGTATTTT. Translating gives CSALRAGRGDTQYF.

V and J are TRBV20-1 and TRBJ1-6; perhaps TRBD1 as D (6 bases). Trimming cost V 3 bases and J 7 bases, with 22 bases left between them. The CDR3 length is 17 residues. Germline assignment: CDR1 DFQATT and CDR2 SNEGSKA (reference sequence). The DNA for the CDR3 is TGCAGTGCTAGGAGTTTGGGCAACAGGGCTGGCAATTCACCCCTCCACTTT. Protein product: CSARSLGNRAGNSPLHF.

The chain combines TRBV27 with TRBJ2-5, with 8 bases identical to TRBD2. The DNA matches TRBJ2-7 better at its end, which makes the J call doubtful. This CDR3 is 16 amino acids long. Germline V CDR1 and CDR2: MNHEY, SMNVEV (reference sequence). CDR3: CASSLLVSAGAYEQYF. For the CDR3, the DNA is TGTGCCAGCAGTTTATTAGTCTCAGCGGGAGCCTACGAGCAGTACTTC.

This chain joins TRBV7-2 and TRBJ2-4; 9 bases agree with TRBD1. This CDR3 contains 17 residues. Germline-derived CDR1 and CDR2 are SGHTA and FQGNSA. V lost 0 bases and J lost 2; bases outside the gene matches: 5. In nucleotides, the CDR3 is TGTGCCAGCAGCTTAGCGCAAGGACAGGGGCCCAAAAACATTCAGTACTTC. It specifies CASSLAQGQGPKNIQYF.

The rearrangement links TRBV7-6 to TRBJ1-1; 7 bases map to TRBD1. The V and J ends lost 4 bases and 0 bases, in that order; junction bases with no gene match: 11. This CDR3 is built from 17 residues. CDR1 and CDR2 (germline): SGHVS, FNYEAQ. The CDR3 DNA follows: TGTGCCAGCAGCTCCCGACAGGGCCAACTCCTGAACACTGAAGCTTTCTTT. This codes for CASSSRQGQLLNTEAFF.

V is TRBV7-2 and J is TRBJ2-1; tentative D call: TRBD2 (6 bases). This CDR3 has 16 amino acids. The germline V gene has CDR1 SGHTA and CDR2 FQGNSA. V lost 6 bases and J lost 0, with 15 bases in between. CDR3 region: CASRGTGAFSYNEQFF. For the CDR3, the DNA is TGTGCCAGCAGGGGGACTGGCGCGTTCTCCTACAATGAGCAGTTCTTC. Based on the CDR3 plus reference TRBV7-2 and TRBJ2-1, the full variable domain is GAGVSQSPSNKVTEKGKDVELRCDPISGHTALYWYRQSLGQGLEFLIYFQGNSAPDKSGLPSDRFSAERTGGSVSTLTIQRTQQEDSAVYLCASRGTGAFSYNEQFFGPGTRLTVL.

In DNA form, the CDR3 reads TGTGCCAGCAGTCGCAAATCTGGGACGAACATTCAGTACTTC. Its translation is CASSRKSGTNIQYF. The chain carries TRBV27 and TRBJ2-4, with D perhaps matching TRBD1 or TRBD2 (5 bases each). Deletions cut 5 bases from V and 7 bases from J, with 15 bases between. Germline loops: CDR1 MNHEY, CDR2 SMNVEV (reference sequence). This CDR3 spans 14 amino acids.

A few counts support this clonotype. The rearrangement uses TRBV28 and TRBJ2-5; possible D gene TRBD2, 6 bases. The CDR3 totals 14 residues. Trimming cost V 5 bases and J 5 bases, with 15 bases left between them. The germline CDR1 and CDR2 sequences are MDHEN and SYDVKM. The CDR3 is CASSPTRFRETQYF. CDR3 in DNA: TGTGCCAGCAGTCCGACTAGGTTTCGGGAGACCCAGTACTTC.

The chain has TRBV12-3 or TRBV12-4 and TRBJ2-7; the D gene could be TRBD1 or TRBD2 (5 bases each). The germline V and J ends were trimmed by 3 bases and 3 bases, with 15 bases remaining between them. This CDR3 comprises 15 residues. The CDR3 DNA follows: TGTGCCAGCAGTTTTTCGGGGCAACTAGGCTACGAGCAGTACTTC. Its translation: CASSFSGQLGYEQYF.

CDR3 in DNA: TGCAGTGCTGGAAGAGGACAGGCCTACAATGAGCAGTTCTTC. Its protein product is CSAGRGQAYNEQFF. The V and J genes are TRBV20-1 and TRBJ2-1, with 7 bases matching TRBD1. V was clipped by 5 bases and J by 2 bases; unmatched bases: 6. Looked up from germline, CDR1 is DFQATT and CDR2 is SNEGSKA (reference sequence). The CDR3 has 14 residues.